The 29 T cell receptor beta chains below all came from one sample that was sequenced in a study of T cells in localized non-small cell lung cancer. Measured with immunoSEQ multiplex PCR; TCRdb has only the in-frame clones, and not every one. Altogether 20,000 to 25,000 clones are present, about 81% being singletons, with the ten largest covering roughly 2.3%. The source was peripheral blood, collected before any cancer treatment. These receptor sequences come from a man aged 35 to 70 with stage I lung adenocarcinoma.

The J gene is TRBJ2-2, the V gene TRBV7-2; D ambiguous. V was shortened by 6 bases and J by 9 bases, with 14 bases between the two germline ends. The CDR3 spans 13 residues. CDR1 is SGHTA and CDR2 is FQGNSA in the germline V gene. CDR3 sequence reads: CASSSPFPRELFF. DNA of the CDR3: TGTGCCAGCAGTTCCCCCTTCCCTCGGGAGCTGTTTTTT.

This chain connects TRBV7-9 to TRBJ2-3; 8 bases align to TRBD1. This CDR3 is built from 14 residues. Germline V CDR1 and CDR2: SEHNR, FQNEAQ (reference sequence). V was clipped by 5 bases and J by 8 bases; unmatched bases: 9. CDR3 sequence reads: CASSPGTGKGTQYF. Here the CDR3 DNA reads TGTGCCAGCAGCCCTGGGACAGGAAAAGGTACGCAGTATTTT.

This chain connects TRBV19 to TRBJ2-1, with D perhaps assigned TRBD1 or TRBD2 (5 bases each). This CDR3 comprises 16 residues. Germline CDR1 is LNHDA and CDR2 is SQIVND (reference sequence). V was cut by 5 bases and J by 0 bases, with 14 bases left in between. The CDR3 DNA reads as TGTGCCAGTAGTTCCCTCGGGGCGAGCTCCTACAATGAGCAGTTCTTC. Amino acids: CASSSLGASSYNEQFF. The full variable domain, completed using reference TRBV19 and TRBJ2-1, is DGGITQSPKYLFRKEGQNVTLSCEQNLNHDAMYWYRQDPGQGLRLIYYSQIVNDFQKGDIAEGYSVSREKKESFPLTVTSAQKNPTAFYLCASSSLGASSYNEQFFGPGTRLTVL.

The J gene is TRBJ1-2, the V gene TRBV9; TRBD1 matches at 7 bases. There are 16 residues in the CDR3. Germline V lookup: CDR1 SGDLS, CDR2 YYNGEE. V shed 0 bases and J 4 bases; nucleotides not matched to a gene: 9. The CDR3 protein is CASSVEGAGRFYGYTF. DNA for the CDR3: TGTGCCAGCAGCGTAGAGGGGGCAGGGCGATTCTATGGCTACACCTTC.

The CDR3 DNA sequence: TGTGCCAGCAGCCAACAGGGCCGGAACACTGAAGCTTTCTTT. Translation: CASSQQGRNTEAFF. V gene TRBV4-2 combines with J gene TRBJ1-1; TRBD1 is a possible D gene (5 bases). CDR1 LGHNA and CDR2 YNFKEQ come from the germline V gene. V lost 2 bases, J lost 1 base, and 8 bases lay in between. This CDR3 has 14 amino acids.

This sequence joins TRBV29-1 and TRBJ2-3, with D perhaps TRBD1 (6 bases). The CDR3 has 14 residues. The germline V and J ends were trimmed by 4 bases and 4 bases, with 15 bases remaining between them. Per the germline V gene, CDR1 is SQVTM and CDR2 is ANQGSEA. Here the CDR3 DNA reads TGCAGCGTTGGACAGGCCATCGGGGCAGATACGCAGTATTTT. This sequence encodes CSVGQAIGADTQYF.

V is TRBV9 and J is TRBJ1-1; 10 positions match TRBD1. Germline V gives CDR1 SGDLS, CDR2 YYNGEE. The CDR3 contains 16 residues. The J segment lost 3 bases and the V segment lost 0 bases, leaving 5 bases of the junction unmatched. DNA for the CDR3: TGTGCCAGCAGCGTAGGGTTGGACAGGGGGTACACTGAAGCTTTCTTT. Encoded protein: CASSVGLDRGYTEAFF.

The J gene is TRBJ1-5, the V gene TRBV5-1; D is undetermined. CDR1 and CDR2 (germline): SGHRS, YFSETQ. The CDR3 spans 13 residues. Between the trimmed V and J ends, which lost 4 bases and 6 bases, there was a span of 11 bases. CDR3 sequence: CASSAALGQPQHF. CDR3 nucleotides: TGCGCCAGCAGCGCCGCCCTAGGTCAGCCCCAGCATTTT.

This clone was seen only once. This chain uses TRBV25-1 with TRBJ2-1; a weak D match, TRBD1 (5 bases). CDR3 length equals 14 residues. Trimming took 2 bases from V and 5 from J, leaving 10 bases between them. Germline values: CDR1 MGHDK, CDR2 SYGVNS. Written as DNA, the CDR3 is TGTGCCAGCAGTGAACCCAGGGAACACAATGAGCAGTTCTTC. It is translated as CASSEPREHNEQFF.

V and J are TRBV19 and TRBJ2-1, with 11 bases lining up with TRBD2. Losses at the gene ends were 7 bases for V and 4 bases for J; bases not matched to a gene: 6. The germline V gene encodes CDR1 LNHDA and CDR2 SQIVND (reference sequence). The length of the CDR3 is 15 residues. The CDR3 DNA follows: TGTGCCAGTATGGGGGGGACTAGCGGATACAATGAGCAGTTCTTC. Amino acids: CASMGGTSGYNEQFF.

The rearrangement uses TRBV5-6 and TRBJ1-2; D is perhaps TRBD1 (5 bases). Germline CDR1 and CDR2: SGHDT and YYEEEE. The CDR3 consists of 14 residues. Trimming took off 5 bases at V and 5 bases at J, with 16 bases between the two ends. The CDR3 loop reads CASRTDLEGYGYTF. CDR3 sequence (DNA): TGTGCCAGCAGGACGGACCTAGAGGGGTATGGCTACACCTTC.

The V and J genes are TRBV4-3 and TRBJ2-5; D is ambiguous. The CDR3 is made up of 13 amino acids. Germline-derived CDR1 and CDR2 are LGHNA and YSLEER. Trimming stripped 0 bases from V and 5 bases from J, with 7 bases between. The CDR3 DNA is TGCGCCAGCAGCCAAGATAGAGACGAGACCCAGTACTTC. Translation gives CASSQDRDETQYF.

This sequence joins TRBV7-6 and TRBJ2-7, with 7 bases matching TRBD1. With 5 bases clipped from V and 1 base from J, the junction kept 8 bases outside the gene matches. Germline CDR1 and CDR2: SGHVS and FNYEAQ. This CDR3 contains 15 residues. The CDR3 DNA follows: TGTGCCAGCAGCCCGAAGGGGGACAGATCCTACGAGCAGTACTTC. This sequence encodes CASSPKGDRSYEQYF.

This chain joins TRBV7-6 and TRBJ2-1; no clear D. From germline, CDR1 is SGHVS and CDR2 FNYEAQ. The CDR3 has 15 amino acids. Trimming stripped 1 base from V and 1 base from J, with 8 bases between. CDR3: CASSLGSPSYNEQFF. In nucleotides, the CDR3 is TGTGCCAGCAGCTTAGGTAGCCCATCCTACAATGAGCAGTTCTTC. Full variable domain (missing parts from reference TRBV7-6 and TRBJ2-1): GAGVSQSPRYKVTKRGQDVALRCDPISGHVSLYWYRQALGQGPEFLTYFNYEAQQDKSGLPNDRFSAERPEGSISTLTIQRTEQRDSAMYRCASSLGSPSYNEQFFGPGTRLTVL.

The chain couples TRBV4-3 to TRBJ1-1; D possibly corresponds to TRBD1 (5 bases). Between the trimmed V and J ends, which lost 0 bases and 3 bases, there was a span of 11 bases. This CDR3 has 15 amino acids. Per the germline V gene, CDR1 is LGHNA and CDR2 is YSLEER. CDR3 amino acids: CASSQDWGLDTEAFF. The CDR3 DNA is TGCGCCAGCAGCCAAGATTGGGGGTTGGACACTGAAGCTTTCTTT.

This chain joins TRBV29-1 and TRBJ2-6; D is unclear. Germline CDR1 SQVTM, CDR2 ANQGSEA. The CDR3 sequence is 14 residues long. V was trimmed by 4 bases and J by 0 bases, leaving 7 bases between them. This CDR3 is CSVVMNSGANVLTF. DNA of the CDR3: TGCAGCGTTGTAATGAACTCTGGGGCCAACGTCCTGACTTTC.

A few counts support this clone. This sequence joins TRBV4-3 and TRBJ2-1, with TRBD2 matching 14 bases. CDR3 length: 17 amino acids. CDR1 is LGHNA and CDR2 is YSLEER in the germline V gene. The ends lost 1 base at V and 7 bases at J; junction bases unmatched: 6. The CDR3 spells CASSQGMTSGRVNEQFF. The CDR3 coding sequence is TGCGCCAGCAGCCAAGGGATGACTAGCGGGAGGGTAAATGAGCAGTTCTTC.

Only one count was recorded for this clone. CDR3 protein: CASSVQGNTDEQFF. The CDR3 nucleotides are TGTGCCAGCAGCGTACAGGGAAATACAGATGAGCAGTTCTTC. The rearrangement joins TRBV9 to TRBJ2-1; a possible D gene is TRBD1 (5 bases). The germline gives CDR1 SGDLS, CDR2 YYNGEE. Trimming stripped 1 base from V and 8 bases from J, with 13 bases between. This CDR3 is 14 amino acids long.

The chain combines TRBV2 with TRBJ1-5; perhaps TRBD1 as D (5 bases). Trimming removed 6 bases from V and 2 bases from J, with 14 bases in between. This CDR3 contains 15 residues. Germline CDR1 and CDR2: SNHLY and FYNNEI. As DNA, the CDR3 is TGTGCCAGCAGGGTGGGGGACGGTGGCAATCAGCCCCAGCATTTT. Translated, it gives CASRVGDGGNQPQHF.

The chain links TRBV5-8 to TRBJ2-5; no reliable D call. Trimming shortened V by 5 bases and J by 0 bases, and 8 bases separated the two germline ends. Germline V gives CDR1 SGHTS, CDR2 YDEGEE. The CDR3 covers 13 residues. As DNA, the CDR3 is TGTGCCAGCAGAGGACGGTACCAAGAGACCCAGTACTTC. This translates into CASRGRYQETQYF.

V is TRBV20-1 and J is TRBJ2-7; maybe TRBD2 (5 bases). The CDR3 is 11 residues long. Trimming left V 7 bases short and J 3 bases short, with 10 bases between. Germline lookup yields CDR1 DFQATT and CDR2 SNEGSKA (reference sequence). The CDR3: CSGRTLYEQYF. The CDR3 nucleotides read TGCAGTGGTAGGACTCTCTACGAGCAGTACTTC.

The V and J genes are TRBV28 and TRBJ1-5, with D possibly matching TRBD1 (6 bases). V was cut by 10 bases and J by 1 base, with 17 bases left in between. This CDR3 region has 15 residues. Germline V gene data show CDR1 as MDHEN and CDR2 as SYDVKM. CDR3 bases: TGTGCCACCCTCTTCAGGGGTCTCAGCAATCAGCCCCAGCATTTT. It is translated as CATLFRGLSNQPQHF.

The rearrangement uses TRBV28 and TRBJ2-7; D unclear. The CDR3 runs 11 residues. V was shortened by 6 bases and J by 3 bases, with 6 bases between the two germline ends. Germline CDR1 MDHEN, CDR2 SYDVKM. The CDR3 protein is CASSINYEQYF. In nucleotides, the CDR3 is TGTGCCAGCAGCATTAACTACGAGCAGTACTTC.

J is TRBJ2-5 and V is TRBV7-6; 14 bases fit TRBD2. The V segment lost 4 bases and the J segment 3 bases; nucleotides outside the gene matches: 10. The CDR3 sequence is 18 residues long. Germline V lookup: CDR1 SGHVS, CDR2 FNYEAQ. CDR3 in DNA: TGTGCCAGCAGCTCTCGGACTAGCGGGGGGATTTGGGAAGAGACCCAGTACTTC. It translates to CASSSRTSGGIWEETQYF.

The chain couples TRBV11-1 to TRBJ2-1, with TRBD2 identical over 8 bases. V lost 3 bases to trimming and J lost 4 bases; unmatched junction nucleotides: 11. In germline, CDR1 is SGHAT, CDR2 FQDESV (reference sequence). The length of the CDR3 is 17 residues. This CDR3 reads CASSLGAGGALYNEQFF. The CDR3 DNA reads as TGTGCCAGCAGCTTGGGTGCCGGGGGGGCGTTATACAATGAGCAGTTCTTC.

The gene calls are TRBV5-1 and TRBJ2-7, with D unresolved. The CDR3 contains 13 residues. The germline gives CDR1 SGHRS, CDR2 YFSETQ. Deletions cut 0 bases from V and 4 bases from J, with 8 bases between. CDR3 in amino acids: CASSLGPGYEQYF. CDR3 nucleotides: TGCGCCAGCAGCTTGGGGCCTGGGTACGAGCAGTACTTC.

CDR3 bases: TGTGCCAGCAGCTTTGGAGGGGTCGGGGAGCTGTTTTTT. Its translation: CASSFGGVGELFF. The chain carries TRBV7-2 and TRBJ2-2, with D maybe TRBD2 (6 bases). V gave up 3 bases and J gave up 7 bases, with 9 bases separating them. Germline V gives CDR1 SGHTA, CDR2 FQGNSA. This CDR3 comprises 13 residues.

This clone was detected only once. This rearrangement joins TRBV28 to TRBJ1-1; D is unresolved. The CDR3 sequence is 14 residues long. Trimming pared 2 bases from V and 3 bases from J, leaving 10 bases between. CDR1 MDHEN and CDR2 SYDVKM come from the germline V gene. CDR3 loop: CASSLEWLDTEAFF. CDR3 in DNA: TGTGCCAGCAGTTTAGAATGGCTTGACACTGAAGCTTTCTTT.

The chain links TRBV5-4 to TRBJ2-7; TRBD1 is a possible D gene (5 bases). The CDR3 consists of 16 residues. Germline values: CDR1 SGHNT, CDR2 YYREEE (reference sequence). Trimming shortened V by 4 bases and J by 7 bases, and 24 bases separated the two germline ends. CDR3 in amino acids: CASSPGGAQGLLEQYF. The CDR3 DNA reads as TGTGCCAGCAGCCCGGGTGGGGCTCAGGGCCTTTTGGAGCAGTACTTC.